The next 32 T cell receptor beta chains were all read from a single sample in a study of shared T cell receptors in the human thymus. Clones were sequenced by immunoSEQ multiplex PCR, and TCRdb holds only the in-frame ones, with some missing. The sample includes 640,000 or so clones, more than 75% of them seen just once. These data also featured in a second study, about human thymus T cells.

Sequenced: thymocytes. All receptors come from a boy under three years old with a congenital heart defect.

CDR3 residues: CATSEKSGANVLTF. Written as DNA, the CDR3 is TGTGCCACCAGCGAGAAGTCTGGGGCCAACGTCCTGACTTTC. The chain joins TRBV15 to TRBJ2-6; D gene unclear. V was shortened by 5 bases and J by 1 base, with 6 bases between the two germline ends. Germline CDR1 LNHNV, CDR2 YYDKDF (reference sequence). This CDR3 region has 14 residues.

DNA for the CDR3: TGTGCCAGCAGCCAAGAGCCTGAAGGGGCTGGAAACACCATATATTTT. Translating gives CASSQEPEGAGNTIYF. The genes are TRBV14 and TRBJ1-3; tentatively, D is TRBD1 (5 bases). CDR3 length: 16 amino acids. Germline V gives CDR1 SGHDN, CDR2 FVKESK. Trimming stripped 0 bases from V and 2 bases from J, with 11 bases between.

The chain uses TRBV2 and TRBJ2-2; 7 nucleotides match TRBD1. The CDR3 sequence is 16 residues long. Germline lookup yields CDR1 SNHLY and CDR2 FYNNEI. J gave up 5 bases and V 2 bases, and 8 bases lay outside the gene matches. In DNA, the CDR3 is TGTGCCAGCAGTGAACTACAGGGGAGTGGGACCGGGGAGCTGTTTTTT. Translating it yields CASSELQGSGTGELFF. The variable domain in full, with the rest retrieved from reference TRBV2 and TRBJ2-2, is EPEVTQTPSHQVTQMGQEVILRCVPISNHLYFYWYRQILGQKVEFLVSFYNNEISEKSEIFDDQFSVERPDGSNFTLKIRSTKLEDSAMYFCASSELQGSGTGELFFGEGSRLTVL.

The chain couples TRBV25-1 to TRBJ2-7; the match to TRBD2 covers 8 bases. CDR3 length: 15 amino acids. With V trimmed by 8 bases and J by 0 bases, 9 bases remained unmatched. Germline V gene sequence: CDR1 MGHDK, CDR2 SYGVNS. This CDR3 reads CASADREGPSYEQYF. As DNA, the CDR3 is TGTGCCAGCGCTGATCGGGAGGGCCCCTCCTACGAGCAGTACTTC.

The V call is TRBV11-3, the J call TRBJ2-5; D is perhaps TRBD1 (7 bases). V shed 3 bases and J shed 4 bases, with 18 bases lying between them. Germline loops: CDR1 SGHNT, CDR2 YENEEA. The CDR3 totals 16 residues. The CDR3: CASSLRGGVGGETQYF. The CDR3 DNA follows: TGTGCCAGCAGCTTGAGAGGGGGCGTGGGGGGAGAGACCCAGTACTTC.

This chain joins TRBV6-1 and TRBJ1-2; D perhaps matches TRBD1 (5 bases). V lost 3 bases, J lost 5 bases, and 19 bases lay in between. The CDR3 has 16 residues. Germline CDR1 reads MNHNS; CDR2 reads SASEGT. The CDR3 nucleotides are TGTGCCAGCAGTGACCAGACAGACCAGGCCGATTATGGCTACACCTTC. Translating it yields CASSDQTDQADYGYTF.

The chain carries TRBV2 and TRBJ2-5, with TRBD1 matching 10 bases. The CDR3 has 16 residues. The germline V gene encodes CDR1 SNHLY and CDR2 FYNNEI. V lost 8 bases and J lost 1; bases outside the gene matches: 10. CDR3 nucleotide sequence: TGTGCCAGCCATATTAACTGGACAGGGGGCCAAGAGACCCAGTACTTC. Its protein is CASHINWTGGQETQYF.

This clone was observed once. The chain combines TRBV4-2 with TRBJ2-2; the D is unclear. Germline V gene sequence: CDR1 LGHNA, CDR2 YNFKEQ. Deletions cut 2 bases from V and 3 bases from J, with 10 bases between. This CDR3 spans 15 amino acids. CDR3 residues: CASSQQVRHTGELFF. CDR3 sequence (DNA): TGTGCCAGCAGCCAACAGGTTCGACACACCGGGGAGCTGTTTTTT.

This chain connects TRBV19 to TRBJ1-1; D gene ambiguous. From germline, CDR1 is LNHDA and CDR2 SQIVND (reference sequence). V lost 6 bases, J lost 1 base, and 15 bases lay in between. CDR3 length equals 15 residues. The CDR3 DNA is TGTGCCAGTAGCAGGCCAGGCGATGAGAACACTGAAGCTTTCTTT. Translation gives CASSRPGDENTEAFF.

The count of this clone is one. The rearrangement links TRBV27 to TRBJ2-1; 12 nucleotides align to TRBD2. This CDR3 contains 20 residues. Germline V gene sequence: CDR1 MNHEY, CDR2 SMNVEV (reference sequence). Losses at the gene ends were 2 bases for V and 4 bases for J; bases not matched to a gene: 15. The CDR3 nucleotides read TGTGCCAGCAGTTTACATTGGGGGTGGACTAGCGGGATCGGATACAATGAGCAGTTCTTC. Residues: CASSLHWGWTSGIGYNEQFF.

The chain joins TRBV4-1 to TRBJ2-1, with D possibly TRBD2 on 6 matching bases. V lost 2 bases, J lost 7 bases, and 12 bases lay in between. This CDR3 comprises 14 residues. Germline V CDR1 and CDR2: MGHRA, YSYEKL. The CDR3 loop reads CASSQWTTLNEQFF. The CDR3 DNA reads TGCGCCAGCAGCCAATGGACTACTTTAAATGAGCAGTTCTTC.

V is TRBV5-5 and J is TRBJ2-7, with 7 bases aligning to TRBD1. The CDR3 has 17 amino acids. The trim removed 4 bases at V and 1 base at J, leaving 14 bases unmatched. The germline V gene has CDR1 SGHKS and CDR2 YYEKEE (reference sequence). CDR3 sequence (DNA): TGTGCCAGCAGCATAACAGAGACAGGGTCGGGGTCCTACGAGCAGTACTTC. Translation gives CASSITETGSGSYEQYF.

J is TRBJ1-2 and V is TRBV5-6; 8 positions agree with TRBD1. J gave up 8 bases and V 3 bases, and 15 bases lay outside the gene matches. The CDR3 is 16 residues long. Germline V gene sequence: CDR1 SGHDT, CDR2 YYEEEE. CDR3 bases: TGTGCCAGCAGCTGGACAGGGTACCTCTCGATGGTGGGCTACACCTTC. It encodes CASSWTGYLSMVGYTF.

This clone was seen a single time. The V gene is TRBV2, the J gene TRBJ2-4, with 9 bases identical to TRBD1. The ends lost 6 bases at V and 8 bases at J; junction bases unmatched: 11. Germline CDR1 SNHLY, CDR2 FYNNEI. The CDR3 runs to 15 residues. This CDR3 is CASSVYRGLLYIQYF. The CDR3 DNA follows: TGTGCCAGCAGCGTCTACAGGGGGCTCTTATACATTCAGTACTTC. Variable domain in full (rest from reference TRBV2 and TRBJ2-4): EPEVTQTPSHQVTQMGQEVILRCVPISNHLYFYWYRQILGQKVEFLVSFYNNEISEKSEIFDDQFSVERPDGSNFTLKIRSTKLEDSAMYFCASSVYRGLLYIQYFGAGTRLSVL.

The chain employs TRBV11-1 and TRBJ2-7; a weak D match, TRBD1 (6 bases). CDR1 is SGHAT, CDR2 FQDESV, per germline (reference sequence). The CDR3 is 13 amino acids. Trimming cost V 4 bases and J 1 base, with 8 bases left between them. The CDR3 loop is CASSYRESYEQYF. CDR3 nucleotides: TGTGCCAGCAGCTACAGGGAATCCTACGAGCAGTACTTC.

J is TRBJ2-7 and V is TRBV5-4; 8 nucleotides align to TRBD2. There are 16 residues in the CDR3. J gave up 0 bases and V 0 bases, and 5 bases lay outside the gene matches. CDR1 is SGHNT, CDR2 YYREEE, per germline (reference sequence). The CDR3 DNA is TGTGCCAGCAGCTTGGACTCGCGGGGGGTCTCCTACGAGCAGTACTTC. As protein: CASSLDSRGVSYEQYF.

This clone was detected a few times. The chain uses TRBV6-5 and TRBJ1-3; D possibly corresponds to TRBD1 (5 bases). In germline, CDR1 is MNHEY, CDR2 SVGAGI. The V end lost 6 bases, the J end lost 2 bases, and 8 bases lay between the germline ends. This CDR3 has 13 residues. The CDR3: CASRRGTGNTIYF. The CDR3 DNA reads as TGTGCCAGCAGGCGGGGGACTGGAAACACCATATATTTT.

Concerning this clone itself: Other DNA sequences in this specimen translate into the identical CDR3. The chain employs TRBV18 and TRBJ2-5; no firm D call. Germline CDR1 reads KGHSH; CDR2 reads LQKENI. V gave up 3 bases and J gave up 5 bases, with 7 bases separating them. This CDR3 has 12 amino acids. CDR3: CASSPTRETQYF. The DNA of the CDR3 is TGTGCCAGCTCACCTACGAGGGAGACCCAGTACTTC.

The V and J genes are TRBV28 and TRBJ2-7; TRBD1 might be the D (5 bases). Germline-derived CDR1 and CDR2 are MDHEN and SYDVKM. V dropped 6 bases and J dropped 0 bases, with 15 bases sitting between them. CDR3 length: 15 residues. This CDR3 is CASRVQGDRSYEQYF. CDR3 nucleotide sequence: TGTGCCAGCAGGGTCCAGGGTGATCGCTCCTACGAGCAGTACTTC.

The V and J genes are TRBV11-2 and TRBJ1-2; TRBD1 matches at 8 bases. J was trimmed by 4 bases and V by 5 bases; bases with no gene match: 9. This CDR3 spans 15 amino acids. Germline values: CDR1 SGHAT, CDR2 FQNNGV. The CDR3 here is CASSPGQGPIYGYTF. The CDR3 nucleotides read TGTGCCAGCAGCCCAGGACAGGGACCGATCTATGGCTACACCTTC.

The chain joins TRBV7-9 to TRBJ2-7, with a tentative D call TRBD1 (6 bases). The germline gives CDR1 SEHNR, CDR2 FQNEAQ (reference sequence). Trimming took off 5 bases at V and 4 bases at J, with 18 bases between the two ends. The CDR3 length is 15 residues. CDR3 nucleotides: TGTGCCAGCAGCCTATACTCGAGCAGGGGATACGAGCAGTACTTC. This translates into CASSLYSSRGYEQYF.

The rearrangement uses TRBV27 and TRBJ1-1; no clear D. V was clipped by 6 bases and J by 1 base, with 21 bases between them. The germline gives CDR1 MNHEY, CDR2 SMNVEV (reference sequence). This CDR3 region has 17 residues. Here the CDR3 DNA reads TGTGCCAGCAGCCCGAACCCCGCGGGTTCAAAGAACACTGAAGCTTTCTTT. This encodes CASSPNPAGSKNTEAFF.

J is TRBJ2-5 and V is TRBV4-1; 7 bases fit TRBD2. CDR3 length: 18 amino acids. Germline V gene sequence: CDR1 MGHRA, CDR2 YSYEKL. The junction had 15 bases not matched to a gene; V was cut back by 0 bases and J by 5 bases. The CDR3 DNA follows: TGCGCCAGCAGCCAAGAATCGTGGAGGGGAGGGATAAGGGAGACCCAGTACTTC. It codes for CASSQESWRGGIRETQYF.

The chain links TRBV14 to TRBJ2-3, with 8 bases fitting TRBD1. V lost 2 bases, J lost 0 bases, and 7 bases stayed unmatched. CDR1 and CDR2 (germline): SGHDN, FVKESK. CDR3 length: 17 residues. The CDR3 reads CASSQSDRDHSTDTQYF. CDR3 coding DNA: TGTGCCAGCAGCCAATCGGACAGGGACCATAGCACAGATACGCAGTATTTT.

A note on this clone: This sample includes further DNA sequences coding for the same CDR3. This rearrangement joins TRBV27 to TRBJ2-7; TRBD1 might be the D (6 bases). V lost 4 bases, J lost 2 bases, and 15 bases lay in between. Germline V gives CDR1 MNHEY, CDR2 SMNVEV (reference sequence). CDR3 size: 15 residues. This chain's CDR3 is CASSSARQAAYEQYF. CDR3 nucleotide sequence: TGTGCCAGCAGTTCTGCCCGACAGGCTGCCTACGAGCAGTACTTC.

V is TRBV11-2 and J is TRBJ2-7, with 8 positions matching TRBD1. This CDR3 spans 14 amino acids. Trimming cost V 6 bases and J 3 bases; bases outside gene matches: 7. Germline V gene data show CDR1 as SGHAT and CDR2 as FQNNGV. The CDR3 DNA reads as TGTGCCAGCAGACCGGGACAGGCTAACTACGAGCAGTACTTC. Translating it yields CASRPGQANYEQYF. The full variable domain, its missing parts supplied by reference TRBV11-2 and TRBJ2-7, is EAGVAQSPRYKIIEKRQSVAFWCNPISGHATLYWYQQILGQGPKLLIQFQNNGVVDDSQLPKDRFSAERLKGVDSTLKIQPAKLEDSAVYLCASRPGQANYEQYFGPGTRLTVT.

V usage is TRBV7-9 and J usage is TRBJ1-1, with 7 bases lining up with TRBD1. V shed 2 bases, J shed 3 bases, and the junction held 3 bases outside the gene matches. Germline V gene data show CDR1 as SEHNR and CDR2 as FQNEAQ (reference sequence). The CDR3 spans 14 residues. The DNA of the CDR3 is TGTGCCAGCAGCTTATTAACAGGGGACACTGAAGCTTTCTTT. As protein: CASSLLTGDTEAFF.

The rearrangement joins TRBV6-5 to TRBJ1-3, with TRBD1 as a possible D gene (5 bases). Trimming took 4 bases from V and 0 from J, leaving 10 bases between them. Germline CDR1 MNHEY, CDR2 SVGAGI. CDR3 length: 15 residues. CDR3 sequence (DNA): TGTGCCAGCAGTTCCCAGGGTCTCTCTGGAAACACCATATATTTT. Translating it yields CASSSQGLSGNTIYF.

The genes are TRBV28 and TRBJ2-3; TRBD2 aligns across 16 bases. V lost 8 bases and J lost 4; bases outside the gene matches: 9. Looked up from germline, CDR1 is MDHEN and CDR2 is SYDVKM. CDR3 size: 17 residues. The DNA for the CDR3 is TGTGCCAGCCTATCCGGGACTAGCGGGAGGGCCCCAGATACGCAGTATTTT. This codes for CASLSGTSGRAPDTQYF.

The rearrangement links TRBV2 to TRBJ1-5; TRBD1 is a possible D gene (6 bases). The CDR3 loop spans 18 amino acids. V was shortened by 7 bases and J by 3 bases, with 25 bases between the two germline ends. Per germline, CDR1 SNHLY and CDR2 FYNNEI. The CDR3 coding sequence is TGTGCCAGCACCGCCCAGGACAGTAAGGCTAAGAACAATCAGCCCCAGCATTTT. It codes for CASTAQDSKAKNNQPQHF.

This chain links TRBV28 with TRBJ1-3; 8 bases line up with TRBD1. The CDR3 consists of 16 residues. Germline V gene lookup returns CDR1 MDHEN and CDR2 SYDVKM. V dropped 6 bases and J dropped 1; count of bases not matched to a gene: 8. CDR3 nucleotides: TGTGCCAGCAGCCCGGACAGGGTGTTATCTGGAAACACCATATATTTT. It yields the protein CASSPDRVLSGNTIYF. The full variable domain, in which reference TRBV28 and TRBJ1-3 provide the parts outside the CDR3, is DVKVTQSSRYLVKRTGEKVFLECVQDMDHENMFWYRQDPGLGLRLIYFSYDVKMKEKGDIPEGYSVSREKKERFSLILESASTNQTSMYLCASSPDRVLSGNTIYFGEGSWLTVV.

This chain joins TRBV27 and TRBJ2-7; 7 positions match TRBD1. The V gene's germline CDR1 is MNHEY and CDR2 SMNVEV (reference sequence). V gave up 6 bases and J gave up 0 bases; unmatched junction bases: 8. The CDR3 has 15 amino acids. The CDR3 DNA reads as TGTGCCAGCAGCCTAGAGAGGGGGCGCTCCTACGAGCAGTACTTC. Translating gives CASSLERGRSYEQYF.